Shown below are 22 T cell receptor beta chains from a single sample sequenced in a study of spatial heterogeneity in lung cancer. TCRdb analysed the 5' RACE reads with MiXCR anew, one entry per CDR3 protein. Of about 87,000 distinct CDR3 sequences in the sample, approximately 20% were seen once. Time point defined: blood at routine non-recurrence follow-up after resection. This material consisted of PBMCs, taken at follow-up. The receptor source for this set is a male donor with early-stage non-small cell lung cancer.

The table lists this clonotype with many counts. The V call is TRBV18, the J call TRBJ1-2; D might be TRBD1 (6 bases). The CDR3 consists of 14 residues. CDR1 KGHSH and CDR2 LQKENI come from the germline V gene. V gave up 3 bases and J gave up 5 bases, with 13 bases separating them. The CDR3 bases are TGTGCCAGCTCACCCGCATTACAGGGATATGGCTACACCTTC. Translated, it gives CASSPALQGYGYTF.

This CDR3 is CSASTSGPNTGELFF. The CDR3, as DNA: TGCAGTGCTTCTACTAGCGGACCGAACACCGGGGAGCTGTTTTTT. V usage is TRBV20-1 and J usage is TRBJ2-2; 8 bases map to TRBD2. The germline V gene has CDR1 DFQATT and CDR2 SNEGSKA (reference sequence). CDR3 length: 15 residues. V lost 5 bases to trimming and J lost 0 bases; unmatched junction nucleotides: 5.

The table lists this clonotype with a few counts. The gene calls are TRBV3-1 and TRBJ2-7; D possibly corresponds to TRBD1 (5 bases). The CDR3 consists of 14 residues. Germline V CDR1 and CDR2: LGHDT, YNNKEL (reference sequence). Trimming removed 0 bases from V and 1 base from J, with 7 bases in between. The CDR3 nucleotides read TGTGCCAGCAGCCAAGAGGGGCTTTCCTACGAGCAGTACTTC. The encoded protein is CASSQEGLSYEQYF.

This clonotype occurred a few times. The V and J genes are TRBV5-1 and TRBJ2-5; tentative D call: TRBD1 (6 bases). The germline gives CDR1 SGHRS, CDR2 YFSETQ. CDR3 length: 15 amino acids. With 1 base removed from V and 3 bases from J, the gap between germline ends came to 13 bases. The CDR3 spells CASSLYSGVEETQYF. CDR3 in DNA: TGCGCCAGCAGCTTGTATTCAGGGGTGGAAGAGACCCAGTACTTC.

This clonotype was observed at least ten times. CDR3 region: CSASRASGRANEQYF. The DNA for the CDR3 is TGCAGTGCTAGTAGGGCTAGCGGGAGGGCGAACGAGCAGTACTTC. The chain combines TRBV20-1 with TRBJ2-7; 12 bases fit TRBD2. Per germline, CDR1 DFQATT and CDR2 SNEGSKA (reference sequence). CDR3 length: 15 amino acids. V was pared by 3 bases and J by 5 bases, with 8 bases of the junction left unmatched.

The gene calls are TRBV20-1 and TRBJ2-1, with D perhaps matching TRBD1 or TRBD2 (5 bases each). V was trimmed by 6 bases and J by 8 bases, leaving 17 bases between them. Germline V gene data show CDR1 as DFQATT and CDR2 as SNEGSKA (reference sequence). This CDR3 is built from 13 residues. The CDR3: CSARTSLGDEQFF. CDR3 sequence (DNA): TGCAGTGCGCGGACAAGCCTGGGGGATGAGCAGTTCTTC.

In its sample, this clonotype was seen a few times. J is TRBJ2-1 and V is TRBV9; 10 bases align to TRBD2. Germline CDR1 is SGDLS and CDR2 is YYNGEE. V trimming: 4 bases; J trimming: 4 bases; junction bases outside the gene matches: 5. This CDR3 spans 15 amino acids. The CDR3 sequence is CASSYGLAVYNEQFF. The CDR3 region has the DNA TGTGCCAGCAGCTACGGACTAGCGGTATACAATGAGCAGTTCTTC.

This clonotype was observed a single time. The chain has TRBV4-2 and TRBJ2-7, with unresolved D. Germline assignment: CDR1 LGHNA and CDR2 YNFKEQ. The CDR3 loop spans 16 amino acids. V dropped 0 bases and J dropped 3 bases, with 15 bases sitting between them. CDR3 sequence: CASSQDESTGHYEQYF. For the CDR3, the DNA is TGTGCCAGCAGCCAAGATGAAAGCACTGGCCACTACGAGCAGTACTTC.

The chain combines TRBV4-1 with TRBJ1-3; D is ambiguous. The CDR3 sequence is 14 residues long. The germline V gene has CDR1 MGHRA and CDR2 YSYEKL. V was shortened by 6 bases and J by 0 bases, with 9 bases between the two germline ends. DNA for the CDR3: TGCGCCAGCAGACCACGGATCTCTGGAAACACCATATATTTT. It specifies CASRPRISGNTIYF.

The chain couples TRBV2 to TRBJ2-7; TRBD1 aligns across 8 bases. Germline values: CDR1 SNHLY, CDR2 FYNNEI. With 0 bases clipped from V and 7 bases from J, the junction kept 8 bases outside the gene matches. The CDR3 runs 15 residues. The CDR3 sequence: CASSEALQGAGEQYV. DNA for the CDR3: TGTGCCAGCAGTGAAGCGCTTCAGGGGGCCGGAGAGCAGTACGTC.

This clonotype was recorded many times. The chain is built from TRBV12-3 or TRBV12-4 and TRBJ1-1, with D unresolved. The CDR3 is 13 amino acids. Trimming removed 6 bases from V and 6 bases from J, with 14 bases in between. The CDR3 reads CASRRLYNSEAFF. The CDR3 DNA sequence: TGTGCCAGCAGACGTTTATACAACTCTGAAGCTTTCTTT.

This clonotype came up many times. V gene TRBV5-6 combines with J gene TRBJ2-1; 10 nucleotides line up with TRBD2. In germline, CDR1 is SGHDT, CDR2 YYEEEE. The CDR3 is 15 amino acids. V dropped 2 bases and J dropped 4; count of bases not matched to a gene: 3. This CDR3 is CASSLGLAEYNEQFF. Written as DNA, the CDR3 is TGTGCCAGCAGCTTAGGACTAGCGGAATACAATGAGCAGTTCTTC.

The chain is built from TRBV7-6 and TRBJ2-5, with a tentative D call TRBD2 (6 bases). This CDR3 region has 15 residues. V lost 5 bases to trimming and J lost 4 bases, with 17 bases between them. Germline CDR1 SGHVS, CDR2 FNYEAQ. The CDR3 protein is CASSGGTGVRETQYF. The CDR3 DNA sequence: TGTGCCAGCAGCGGAGGGACTGGCGTACGAGAGACCCAGTACTTC.

The J gene is TRBJ1-2, the V gene TRBV20-1, with D unclear. The CDR3 contains 10 residues. The V gene's germline CDR1 is DFQATT and CDR2 SNEGSKA (reference sequence). Between the trimmed V and J ends, which lost 8 bases and 5 bases, there was a span of 9 bases. The DNA for the CDR3 is TGCAGTCCCGGGGAGTATGGCTACACCTTC. It translates to CSPGEYGYTF.

The rearrangement uses TRBV7-9 and TRBJ1-1; no firm D call. Germline CDR1 SEHNR, CDR2 FQNEAQ (reference sequence). Trimming stripped 2 bases from V and 8 bases from J, with 15 bases between. This CDR3 has 14 amino acids. CDR3 in amino acids: CASSLRFAREEAFF. The CDR3 DNA sequence: TGTGCCAGCAGCTTAAGGTTCGCGCGGGAAGAAGCTTTCTTT. The full variable domain, in which reference TRBV7-9 and TRBJ1-1 provide the parts outside the CDR3, is DTGVSQNPRHKITKRGQNVTFRCDPISEHNRLYWYRQTLGQGPEFLTYFQNEAQLEKSRLLSDRFSAERPKGSFSTLEIQRTEQGDSAMYLCASSLRFAREEAFFGQGTRLTVV.

The genes are TRBV7-9 and TRBJ2-2; tentative D call: TRBD1 (5 bases). Germline CDR1 and CDR2: SEHNR and FQNEAQ (reference sequence). The CDR3 totals 14 residues. The V gene lost 5 bases and the J gene lost 2 bases, with 9 bases spanning the gap. CDR3 loop: CASSQDSNTGELFF. The DNA of the CDR3 is TGTGCCAGCAGCCAAGACAGCAACACCGGGGAGCTGTTTTTT. The variable domain in full, completed from reference TRBV7-9 and TRBJ2-2, reads DTGVSQNPRHKITKRGQNVTFRCDPISEHNRLYWYRQTLGQGPEFLTYFQNEAQLEKSRLLSDRFSAERPKGSFSTLEIQRTEQGDSAMYLCASSQDSNTGELFFGEGSRLTVL.

A few counts support this clonotype. This chain links TRBV20-1 with TRBJ2-3, with D unclear. Trimming shortened V by 5 bases and J by 0 bases, and 9 bases separated the two germline ends. The CDR3 is 13 residues long. CDR1 DFQATT and CDR2 SNEGSKA come from the germline V gene (reference sequence). The CDR3 bases are TGCAGTGCTTGGGCCACTAGCACAGATACGCAGTATTTT. It specifies CSAWATSTDTQYF.

This clonotype was found a few times. The rearrangement joins TRBV6-1 to TRBJ1-2, with D possibly being TRBD1 (6 bases). The germline gives CDR1 MNHNS, CDR2 SASEGT. V dropped 5 bases and J dropped 8 bases, with 15 bases sitting between them. The CDR3 consists of 13 residues. The CDR3 protein is CASSSIPGAGYTF. CDR3 nucleotides: TGTGCCAGCAGTTCAATACCGGGGGCGGGCTACACCTTC.

The chain uses TRBV11-2 and TRBJ1-6, with TRBD1 matching over 7 bases. Germline loops: CDR1 SGHAT, CDR2 FQNNGV. J was trimmed by 7 bases and V by 4 bases; bases with no gene match: 10. The CDR3 extends over 16 amino acids. The CDR3 here is CASSWSGTAINSPLHF. The CDR3, as DNA: TGTGCCAGCAGCTGGAGCGGGACAGCCATAAATTCACCCCTCCACTTT.

The table lists this clonotype with a few counts. V gene TRBV27 combines with J gene TRBJ1-2; 7 nucleotides agree with TRBD1. The germline gives CDR1 MNHEY, CDR2 SMNVEV (reference sequence). After removal of 3 bases from V and 4 bases from J, the junction contained 2 bases not matched to a gene. The CDR3 is made up of 13 amino acids. The DNA for the CDR3 is TGTGCCAGCAGTTTGGGACAGTTCTATGGCTACACCTTC. Translated: CASSLGQFYGYTF.

This rearrangement joins TRBV6-6 to TRBJ2-5; 8 nucleotides align to TRBD1. With V trimmed by 0 bases and J by 6 bases, 3 bases remained unmatched. The CDR3 consists of 14 residues. From germline, CDR1 is MNHNY and CDR2 SVGAGI (reference sequence). As DNA, the CDR3 is TGTGCCAGCAGTTACTCCGACAGGGGAAAGACCCAGTACTTC. Encoded protein: CASSYSDRGKTQYF.

This chain connects TRBV18 to TRBJ2-7; TRBD1 might be the D (6 bases). The CDR3 totals 14 residues. Trimming pared 4 bases from V and 6 bases from J, leaving 16 bases between. Germline CDR1 reads KGHSH; CDR2 reads LQKENI. CDR3 in amino acids: CASSLTRARGEQYF. The CDR3 bases are TGTGCCAGCTCACTTACCAGGGCCAGGGGCGAGCAGTACTTC.